This section outlines one T cell receptor beta chain sequence together with its context. The data originate from a study of blood T cell repertoires in COVID-19. Looking at the study overall: Spain, Italy and the United States supplied samples that represented acute and convalescent COVID-19.

Methods used by the authors: Estimation of nucleated cell counts relied on the amplification of reference gene primers. Libraries were prepared by immunoSEQ multiplex PCR; TCRdb keeps only in-frame clonotypes and omits some of them. Clone size and V and J calls were adopted from that table, with D and trimming inferred from the DNA. The sample contains 200,000 to 300,000 clones, approximately 85% of which appear only once. CDR3 length equals 14 residues. V lost 1 base and J 0 bases, leaving 7 bases between the germline ends. Germline V gene lookup returns CDR1 LGHNA and CDR2 YSLEER. Sequencing used peripheral blood. The sequence came from a woman in her twenties or thirties with acute or convalescent COVID-19. The chain carries TRBV4-3 and TRBJ2-7; possible D gene TRBD2, 5 bases. CDR3 loop: CASSQATSSYEQYF. CDR3 sequence (DNA): TGCGCCAGCAGCCAAGCTACTAGCTCCTACGAGCAGTACTTC.